This T cell receptor (beta chain) came from a study of blood T cell repertoires in COVID-19. Study as a whole: PBMCs, B-cell-depleted T cells, or T cells were the source of the cDNA or gDNA that made up the material.

Germline assignment: CDR1 SEHNR and CDR2 FQNEAQ (reference sequence). V was shortened by 1 base and J by 4 bases, with 6 bases between the two germline ends. The CDR3 runs 13 residues. Original analysis: By means of reference gene primer amplification, nucleated cell counts were estimated. Assay: immunoSEQ multiplex PCR; the TCRdb copy retains only in-frame clones and omits some. V, J and clone size reflect that table, while D and trimming were determined from the DNA. This repertoire shows fewer than 500,000 clones, roughly nine tenths found once; its top ten account for about 0.75%. This receptor was obtained from a young woman who had recovered from COVID-19. The chain recombines TRBV7-9 with TRBJ2-3; D is uncertain. The sample taken for sequencing was PBMCs or T cells enriched from blood (not recorded which). CDR3 protein: CASSLVEPDTQYF. The CDR3 coding sequence is TGTGCCAGCAGCTTAGTTGAGCCAGATACGCAGTATTTT.